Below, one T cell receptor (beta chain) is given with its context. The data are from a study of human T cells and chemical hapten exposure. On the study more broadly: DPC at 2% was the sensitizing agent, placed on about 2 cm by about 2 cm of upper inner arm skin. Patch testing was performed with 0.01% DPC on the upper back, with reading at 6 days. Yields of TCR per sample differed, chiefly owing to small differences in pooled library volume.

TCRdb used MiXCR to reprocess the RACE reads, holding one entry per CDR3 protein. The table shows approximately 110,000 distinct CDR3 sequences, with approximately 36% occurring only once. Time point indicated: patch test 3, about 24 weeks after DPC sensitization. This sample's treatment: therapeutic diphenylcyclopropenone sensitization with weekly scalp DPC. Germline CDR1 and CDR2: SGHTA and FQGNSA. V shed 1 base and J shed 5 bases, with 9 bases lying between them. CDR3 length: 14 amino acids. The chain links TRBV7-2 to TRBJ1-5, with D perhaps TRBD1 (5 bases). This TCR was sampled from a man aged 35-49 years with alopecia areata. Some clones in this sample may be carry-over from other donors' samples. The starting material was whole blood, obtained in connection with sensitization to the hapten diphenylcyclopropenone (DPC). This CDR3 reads CASSLGDSYQPQHF. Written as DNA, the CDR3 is TGTGCCAGCAGCTTAGGCGACAGTTATCAGCCCCAGCATTTT.